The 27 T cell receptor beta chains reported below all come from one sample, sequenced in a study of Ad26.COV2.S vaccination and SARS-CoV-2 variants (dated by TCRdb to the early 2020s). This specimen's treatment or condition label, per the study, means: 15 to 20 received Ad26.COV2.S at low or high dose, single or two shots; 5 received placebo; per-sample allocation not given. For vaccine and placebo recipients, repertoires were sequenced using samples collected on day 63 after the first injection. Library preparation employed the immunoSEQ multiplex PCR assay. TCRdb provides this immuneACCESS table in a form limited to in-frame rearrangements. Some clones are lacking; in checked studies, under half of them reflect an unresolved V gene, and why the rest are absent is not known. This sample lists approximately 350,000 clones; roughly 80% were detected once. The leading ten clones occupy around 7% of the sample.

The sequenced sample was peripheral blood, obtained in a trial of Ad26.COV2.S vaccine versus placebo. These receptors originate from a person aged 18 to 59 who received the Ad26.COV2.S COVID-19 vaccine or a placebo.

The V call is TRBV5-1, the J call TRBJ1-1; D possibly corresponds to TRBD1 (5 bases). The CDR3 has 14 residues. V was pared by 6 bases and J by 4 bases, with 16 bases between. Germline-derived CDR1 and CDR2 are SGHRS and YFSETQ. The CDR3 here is CASTPPGGSTEAFF. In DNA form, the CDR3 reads TGCGCCAGCACCCCACCGGGGGGGTCCACTGAAGCTTTCTTT.

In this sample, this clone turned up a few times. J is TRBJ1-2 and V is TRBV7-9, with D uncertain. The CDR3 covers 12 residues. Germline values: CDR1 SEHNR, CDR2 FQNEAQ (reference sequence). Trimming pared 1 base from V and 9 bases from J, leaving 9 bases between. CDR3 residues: CASSLDGVSYTF. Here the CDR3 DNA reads TGTGCCAGCAGCTTAGACGGTGTAAGCTACACCTTC.

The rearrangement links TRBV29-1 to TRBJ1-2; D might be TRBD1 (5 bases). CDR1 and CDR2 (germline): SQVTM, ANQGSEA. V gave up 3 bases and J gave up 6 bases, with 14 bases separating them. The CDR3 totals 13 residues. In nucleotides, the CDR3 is TGCAGCGTTGAGGGGGATAGGATTAATGGCTACACCTTC. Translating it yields CSVEGDRINGYTF.

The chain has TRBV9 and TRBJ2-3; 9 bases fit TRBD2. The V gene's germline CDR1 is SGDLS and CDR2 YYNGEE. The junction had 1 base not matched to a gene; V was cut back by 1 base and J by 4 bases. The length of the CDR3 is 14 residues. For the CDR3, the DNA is TGTGCCAGCAGCGTACTAGCGGGGCCAGATACGCAGTATTTT. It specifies CASSVLAGPDTQYF. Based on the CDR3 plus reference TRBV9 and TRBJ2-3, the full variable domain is DSGVTQTPKHLITATGQRVTLRCSPRSGDLSVYWYQQSLDQGLQFLIQYYNGEERAKGNILERFSAQQFPDLHSELNLSSLELGDSALYFCASSVLAGPDTQYFGPGTRLTVL.

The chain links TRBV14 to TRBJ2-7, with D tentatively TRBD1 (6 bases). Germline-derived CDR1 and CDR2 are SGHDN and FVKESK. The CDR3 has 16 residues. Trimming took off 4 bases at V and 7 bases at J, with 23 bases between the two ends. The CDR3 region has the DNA TGTGCCAGCAGCCCCTTTACCGGGACGTTGAGGGGGGAGCAGTACTTC. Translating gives CASSPFTGTLRGEQYF.

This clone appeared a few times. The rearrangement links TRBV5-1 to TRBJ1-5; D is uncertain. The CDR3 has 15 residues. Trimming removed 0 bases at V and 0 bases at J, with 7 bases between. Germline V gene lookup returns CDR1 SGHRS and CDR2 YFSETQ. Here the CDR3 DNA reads TGCGCCAGCAGCTTGGAACAGTATAGCAATCAGCCCCAGCATTTT. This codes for CASSLEQYSNQPQHF.

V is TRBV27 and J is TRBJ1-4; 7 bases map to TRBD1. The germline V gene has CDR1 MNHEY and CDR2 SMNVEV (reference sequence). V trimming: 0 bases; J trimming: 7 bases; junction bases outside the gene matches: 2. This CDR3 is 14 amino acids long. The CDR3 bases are TGTGCCAGCAGTTTATCCCAGGGGGTTGAAAAACTGTTTTTT. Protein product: CASSLSQGVEKLFF.

The CDR3 loop is CASSQDPGTNYGYTF. The CDR3 DNA follows: TGCGCCAGCAGCCAAGATCCAGGGACTAACTATGGCTACACCTTC. V gene TRBV4-1 combines with J gene TRBJ1-2, with D possibly being TRBD1 (5 bases). Trimming took 0 bases from V and 0 from J, leaving 8 bases between them. Germline CDR1 and CDR2: MGHRA and YSYEKL. CDR3 length equals 15 residues.

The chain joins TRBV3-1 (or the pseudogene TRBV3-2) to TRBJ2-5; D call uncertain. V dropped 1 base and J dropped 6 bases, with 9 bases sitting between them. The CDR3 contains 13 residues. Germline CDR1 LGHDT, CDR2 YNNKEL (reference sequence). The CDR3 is CASSQVGSQTQYF. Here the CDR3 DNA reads TGTGCCAGCAGCCAAGTCGGCTCGCAGACCCAGTACTTC.

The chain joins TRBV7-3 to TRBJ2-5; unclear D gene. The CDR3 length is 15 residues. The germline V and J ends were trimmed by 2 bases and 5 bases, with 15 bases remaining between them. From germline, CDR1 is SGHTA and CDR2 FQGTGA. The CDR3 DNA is TGTGCCAGCAGCTTAGCTGGCCTATCCGCGGAGACCCAGTACTTC. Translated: CASSLAGLSAETQYF.

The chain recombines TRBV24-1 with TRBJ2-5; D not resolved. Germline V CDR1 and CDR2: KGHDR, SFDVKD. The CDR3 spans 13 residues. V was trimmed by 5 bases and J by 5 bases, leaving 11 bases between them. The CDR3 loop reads CATSGSDFETQYF. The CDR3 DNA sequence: TGTGCCACCAGTGGGTCGGATTTCGAGACCCAGTACTTC.

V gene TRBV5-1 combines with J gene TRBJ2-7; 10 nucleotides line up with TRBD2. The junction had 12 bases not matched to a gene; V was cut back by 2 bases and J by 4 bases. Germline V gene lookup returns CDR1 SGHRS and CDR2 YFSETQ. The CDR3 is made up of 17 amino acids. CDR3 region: CASSFIPSGGNNYEQYF. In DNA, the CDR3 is TGCGCCAGCAGCTTTATTCCTAGCGGGGGAAATAATTACGAGCAGTACTTC.

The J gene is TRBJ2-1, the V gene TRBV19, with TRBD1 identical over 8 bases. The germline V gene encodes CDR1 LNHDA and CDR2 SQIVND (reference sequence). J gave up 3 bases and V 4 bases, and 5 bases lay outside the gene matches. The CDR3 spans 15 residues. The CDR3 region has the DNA TGTGCCAGTAGTACGTCCGGGACAGGCTACAATGAGCAGTTCTTC. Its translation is CASSTSGTGYNEQFF.

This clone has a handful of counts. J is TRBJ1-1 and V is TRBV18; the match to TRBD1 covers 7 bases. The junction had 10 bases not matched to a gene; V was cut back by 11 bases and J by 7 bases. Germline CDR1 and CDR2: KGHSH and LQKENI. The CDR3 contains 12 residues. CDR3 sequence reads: CASHRGSNEAFF. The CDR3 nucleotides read TGTGCCTCGCACAGGGGCTCTAATGAAGCTTTCTTT.

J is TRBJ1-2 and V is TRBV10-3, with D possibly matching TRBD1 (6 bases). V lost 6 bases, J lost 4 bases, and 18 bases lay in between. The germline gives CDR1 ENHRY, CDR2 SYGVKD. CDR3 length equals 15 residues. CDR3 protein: CAISSLKDRSYGYTF. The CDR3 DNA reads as TGTGCCATCAGCTCTCTTAAGGACAGAAGCTATGGCTACACCTTC.

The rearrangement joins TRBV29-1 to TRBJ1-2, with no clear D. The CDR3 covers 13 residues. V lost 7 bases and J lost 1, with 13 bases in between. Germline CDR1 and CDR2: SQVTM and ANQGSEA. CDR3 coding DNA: TGCAGCGCCACTAACCCGGATAACTATGGCTACACCTTC. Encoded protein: CSATNPDNYGYTF.

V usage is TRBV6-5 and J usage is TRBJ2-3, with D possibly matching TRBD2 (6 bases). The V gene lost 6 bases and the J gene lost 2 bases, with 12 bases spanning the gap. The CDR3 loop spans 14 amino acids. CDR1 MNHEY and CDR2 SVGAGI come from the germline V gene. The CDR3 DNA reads TGTGCCAGCAGAGCGCGGGGCCTCACAGATACGCAGTATTTT. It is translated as CASRARGLTDTQYF.

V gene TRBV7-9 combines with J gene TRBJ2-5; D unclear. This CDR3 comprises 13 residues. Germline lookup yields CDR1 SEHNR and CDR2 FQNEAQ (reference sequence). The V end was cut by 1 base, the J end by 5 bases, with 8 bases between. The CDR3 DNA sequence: TGTGCCAGCAGCTTAGGCCTCGACGAGACCCAGTACTTC. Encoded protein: CASSLGLDETQYF. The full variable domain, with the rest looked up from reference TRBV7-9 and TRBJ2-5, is DTGVSQNPRHKITKRGQNVTFRCDPISEHNRLYWYRQTLGQGPEFLTYFQNEAQLEKSRLLSDRFSAERPKGSFSTLEIQRTEQGDSAMYLCASSLGLDETQYFGPGTRLLVL.

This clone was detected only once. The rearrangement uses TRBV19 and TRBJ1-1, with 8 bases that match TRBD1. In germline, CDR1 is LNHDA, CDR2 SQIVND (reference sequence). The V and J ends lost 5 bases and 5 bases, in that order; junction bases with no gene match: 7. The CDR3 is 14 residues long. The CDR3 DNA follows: TGTGCCAGTAGTTCCAGGGGGCGCAGGACTGAAGCTTTCTTT. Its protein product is CASSSRGRRTEAFF.

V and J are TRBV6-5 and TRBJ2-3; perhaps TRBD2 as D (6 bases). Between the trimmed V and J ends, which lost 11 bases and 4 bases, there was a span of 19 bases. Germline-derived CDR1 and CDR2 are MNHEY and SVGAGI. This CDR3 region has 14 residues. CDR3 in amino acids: CAGDSGQGPDTQYF. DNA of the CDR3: TGTGCCGGGGATAGCGGCCAGGGCCCAGATACGCAGTATTTT.

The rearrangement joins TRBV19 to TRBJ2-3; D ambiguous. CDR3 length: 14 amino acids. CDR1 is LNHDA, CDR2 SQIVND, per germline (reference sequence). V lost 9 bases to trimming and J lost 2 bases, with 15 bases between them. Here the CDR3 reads CASRLGPSTDTQYF. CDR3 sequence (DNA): TGTGCCAGCCGGCTAGGACCGTCCACAGATACGCAGTATTTT. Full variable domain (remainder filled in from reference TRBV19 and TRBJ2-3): DGGITQSPKYLFRKEGQNVTLSCEQNLNHDAMYWYRQDPGQGLRLIYYSQIVNDFQKGDIAEGYSVSREKKESFPLTVTSAQKNPTAFYLCASRLGPSTDTQYFGPGTRLTVL.

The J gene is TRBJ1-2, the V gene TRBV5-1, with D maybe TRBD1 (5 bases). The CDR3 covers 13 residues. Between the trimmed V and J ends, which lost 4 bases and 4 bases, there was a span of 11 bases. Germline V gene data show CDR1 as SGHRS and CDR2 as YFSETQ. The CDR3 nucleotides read TGCGCCAGCAGCACGGGGCCGCGCTATGGCTACACCTTC. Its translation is CASSTGPRYGYTF. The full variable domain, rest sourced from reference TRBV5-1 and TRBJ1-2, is KAGVTQTPRYLIKTRGQQVTLSCSPISGHRSVSWYQQTPGQGLQFLFEYFSETQRNKGNFPGRFSGRQFSNSRSEMNVSTLELGDSALYLCASSTGPRYGYTFGSGTRLTVV.

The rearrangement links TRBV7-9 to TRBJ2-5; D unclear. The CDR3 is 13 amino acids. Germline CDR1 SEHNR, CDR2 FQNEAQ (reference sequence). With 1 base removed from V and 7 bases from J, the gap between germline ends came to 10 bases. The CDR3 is CASSLDVLGTQYF. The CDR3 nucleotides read TGTGCCAGCAGCTTAGATGTTCTAGGGACCCAGTACTTC.

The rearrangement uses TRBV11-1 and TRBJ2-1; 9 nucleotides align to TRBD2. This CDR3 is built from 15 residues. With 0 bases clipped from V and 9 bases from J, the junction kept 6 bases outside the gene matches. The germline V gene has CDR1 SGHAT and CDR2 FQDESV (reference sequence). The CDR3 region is CASSLARGGRGEQFF. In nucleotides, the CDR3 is TGTGCCAGCAGCTTAGCGCGGGGGGGCAGGGGTGAGCAGTTCTTC.

The CDR3: CASSPTGSSTEAFF. CDR3 nucleotides: TGTGCCAGCAGCCCTACGGGCAGCTCCACTGAAGCTTTCTTT. The chain uses TRBV7-6 and TRBJ1-1; no firm D call. CDR1 SGHVS and CDR2 FNYEAQ come from the germline V gene. The CDR3 contains 14 residues. V gave up 5 bases and J gave up 4 bases, with 14 bases separating them.

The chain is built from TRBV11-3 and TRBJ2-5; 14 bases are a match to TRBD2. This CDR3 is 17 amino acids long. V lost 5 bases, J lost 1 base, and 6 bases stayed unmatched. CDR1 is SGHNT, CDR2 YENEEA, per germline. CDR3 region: CASSPGLAGVFQETQYF. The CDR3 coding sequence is TGTGCCAGCAGCCCGGGACTAGCGGGGGTGTTCCAAGAGACCCAGTACTTC.

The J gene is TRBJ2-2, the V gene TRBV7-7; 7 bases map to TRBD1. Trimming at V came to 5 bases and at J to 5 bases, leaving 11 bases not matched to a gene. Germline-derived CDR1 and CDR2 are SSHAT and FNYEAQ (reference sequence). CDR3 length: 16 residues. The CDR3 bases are TGTGCCAGCAGCCTACTAACAGGGGTCGGTACCGGGGAGCTGTTTTTT. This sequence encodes CASSLLTGVGTGELFF.